This entry lists 5 T cell receptor beta chains sequenced from one sample in a study of blood T cell repertoires in COVID-19 (dated by TCRdb to between 2020 and 2021). The library was built by means of the immunoSEQ multiplex PCR assay. As stored in TCRdb, this immuneACCESS dataset retains in-frame rearrangements with V and J assigned. A fraction of the clones does not appear; measured against another copy, unresolved V genes explain less than half of the discrepancy, and the remainder lacks a known reason. The sample table contains approximately 52,000 clones; only one count was recorded for 84% of them. The biggest ten clones account for 10% to 15% of the sample. Sequencing used peripheral blood. The receptor set was obtained from a woman aged 80 or over with acute or convalescent COVID-19.

This chain uses TRBV6-2 or TRBV6-3 with TRBJ2-7, with a possible D match to TRBD2 (6 bases). Between the trimmed V and J ends, which lost 3 bases and 6 bases, there was a span of 9 bases. CDR1 and CDR2 (germline): MNHEY, SVGEGT. The CDR3 is 12 residues long. CDR3 loop: CASSYSGGEQYF. In nucleotides, the CDR3 is TGTGCCAGCAGTTATTCCGGGGGCGAGCAGTACTTC.

The chain is built from TRBV18 and TRBJ1-4, with 10 bases fitting TRBD1. This CDR3 region has 15 residues. The J segment lost 6 bases and the V segment lost 3 bases, leaving 4 bases of the junction unmatched. Germline V gene data show CDR1 as KGHSH and CDR2 as LQKENI. The CDR3 loop is CASSPDRGRDEKLFF. The CDR3 DNA sequence: TGTGCCAGCTCACCCGACAGGGGGCGAGATGAAAAACTGTTTTTT.

The chain has TRBV6-5 and TRBJ1-5; 12 nucleotides line up with TRBD1. J was trimmed by 7 bases and V by 6 bases; bases with no gene match: 7. Germline lookup yields CDR1 MNHEY and CDR2 SVGAGI. The CDR3 spans 15 residues. The CDR3 DNA reads TGTGCCAGCAGCCCGGGACAGGGGGCGAGGCAGCCCCAGCATTTT. As protein: CASSPGQGARQPQHF.

This chain connects TRBV5-6 to TRBJ2-1; D unclear. Germline-derived CDR1 and CDR2 are SGHDT and YYEEEE. The CDR3 is 12 residues long. With 3 bases removed from V and 12 bases from J, the gap between germline ends came to 13 bases. The CDR3, as DNA: TGTGCCAGCAGCTGGTCCAGCGTGCGGCAGTTCTTC. It is translated as CASSWSSVRQFF.

This chain links TRBV30 with TRBJ1-2; the D is unclear. Germline V gene data show CDR1 as GTSNPN and CDR2 as SVGIG (reference sequence). The CDR3 length is 14 residues. Trimming shortened V by 1 base and J by 8 bases, and 17 bases separated the two germline ends. This CDR3 reads CAWSATEGIWGYTF. The CDR3, as DNA: TGTGCCTGGAGTGCCACGGAGGGCATCTGGGGCTACACCTTC. Supplemented by reference TRBV30 and TRBJ1-2, the full variable domain reads SQTIHQWPATLVQPVGSPLSLECTVEGTSNPNLYWYRQAAGRGLQLLFYSVGIGQISSEVPQNLSASRPQDRQFILSSKKLLLSDSGFYLCAWSATEGIWGYTFGSGTRLTVV.